This TCR beta chain was identified during a study of T cell changes during pregnancy in multiple sclerosis. This table comes from immunoSEQ multiplex PCR, and its TCRdb copy is limited to in-frame clones, with some not included. The repertoire holds under 70,000 clones, with 80% to 95% as singletons. Trimming shortened V by 4 bases and J by 2 bases, and 6 bases separated the two germline ends. The CDR3 length is 12 residues. The germline CDR1 and CDR2 sequences are SGHAT and FQDESV (reference sequence). This TCR was sampled from a female donor with multiple sclerosis, enrolled in a pregnancy study. This rearrangement joins TRBV11-1 to TRBJ2-7; D gene uncertain. The sample was CD4+ T cells from peripheral blood mononuclear cells, taken after pregnancy. DNA for the CDR3: TGTGCCAGCAGCTCTCCTCCCTACGAGCAGTACTTC. This gives the protein CASSSPPYEQYF.